Sequencing of this TCR beta chain was carried out in a study of low-dose radiotherapy and immunotherapy resistance in tumors. Study background: Patients took aspirin 300 mg by mouth once daily. This continued for four cycles, starting on cycle 1 day 1.

TRAV- and TRBV-specific primers were used for first-strand cDNA, which covered alpha and beta chains. The authors amplified TCRs for about 20 PCR cycles with a constant-region primer and a V-primer adapter. TCRdb passed the reads through MiXCR, listing each CDR3 protein once. The top ten hold approximately 5.3% of the sample, which has roughly 60,000 distinct CDR3 sequences, 20% to 25% seen once. Time point meaning: before trial treatment. As to this clonotype: A single base is all that separates this from a far larger clone, so a read error is likely. Since no conserved phenylalanine or tryptophan closes the CDR3, a read error is the likely cause.

Germline V CDR1 and CDR2: SGHNT, YYREEE (reference sequence). The CDR3 runs to 18 residues. The chain has TRBV5-4 and TRBJ2-1, with TRBD2 matching 12 bases. The sample here was PBMCs, taken before treatment. The TCR sequence derives from a male donor with prostate cancer. The CDR3 bases are TGCGCCAGCAGGTTGGGAACTAGCGGGAGGAGGCGTGGCAATGAGCAGTTCTTG. Translated, it gives CASRLGTSGRRRGNEQFL.